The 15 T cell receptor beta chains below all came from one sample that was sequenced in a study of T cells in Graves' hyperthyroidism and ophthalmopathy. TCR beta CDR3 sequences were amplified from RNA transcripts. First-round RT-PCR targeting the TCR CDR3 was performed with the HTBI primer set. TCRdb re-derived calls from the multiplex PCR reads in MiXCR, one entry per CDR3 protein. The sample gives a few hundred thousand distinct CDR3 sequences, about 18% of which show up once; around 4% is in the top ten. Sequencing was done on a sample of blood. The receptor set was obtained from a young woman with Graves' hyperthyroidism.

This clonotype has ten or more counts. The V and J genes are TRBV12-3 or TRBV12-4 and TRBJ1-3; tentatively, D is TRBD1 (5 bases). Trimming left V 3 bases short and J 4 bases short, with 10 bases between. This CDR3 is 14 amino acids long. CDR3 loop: CASSFGGPGNTIYF. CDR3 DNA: TGTGCCAGCAGTTTTGGGGGTCCAGGAAACACCATATATTTT.

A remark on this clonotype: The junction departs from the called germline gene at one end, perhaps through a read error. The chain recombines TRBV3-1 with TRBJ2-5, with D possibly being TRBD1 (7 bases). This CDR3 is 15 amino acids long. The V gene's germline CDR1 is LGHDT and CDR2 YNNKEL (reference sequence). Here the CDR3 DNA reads TGTGCCAGCAGCGTGGGGCAGGGGGGCCAAGGGACCCAGTACTTC. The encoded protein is CASSVGQGGQGTQYF.

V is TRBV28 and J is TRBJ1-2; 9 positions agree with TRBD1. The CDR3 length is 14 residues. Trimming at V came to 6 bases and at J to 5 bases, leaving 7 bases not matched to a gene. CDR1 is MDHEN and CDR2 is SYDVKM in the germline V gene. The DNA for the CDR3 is TGTGCCAGCAGCAACGGACAGGGGTTGTATGGCTACACCTTC. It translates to CASSNGQGLYGYTF.

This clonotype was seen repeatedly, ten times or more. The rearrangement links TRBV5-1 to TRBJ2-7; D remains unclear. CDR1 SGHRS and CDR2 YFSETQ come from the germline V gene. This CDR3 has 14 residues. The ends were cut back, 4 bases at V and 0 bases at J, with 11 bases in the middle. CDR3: CASSGSRTSYEQYF. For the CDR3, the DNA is TGCGCCAGCAGCGGGTCGCGGACCTCCTACGAGCAGTACTTC.

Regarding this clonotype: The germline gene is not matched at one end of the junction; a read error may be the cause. Here the CDR3 reads CASSSSLSSGGKLAKNIKYF. In DNA form, the CDR3 reads TGCGCCAGCAGCTCCTCCCTGAGTAGCGGGGGCAAACTGGCCAAAAACATTAAGTACTTC. The rearrangement links TRBV5-1 to TRBJ2-4, with TRBD2 matching over 9 bases. The CDR3 runs to 20 residues. Germline CDR1 reads SGHRS; CDR2 reads YFSETQ.

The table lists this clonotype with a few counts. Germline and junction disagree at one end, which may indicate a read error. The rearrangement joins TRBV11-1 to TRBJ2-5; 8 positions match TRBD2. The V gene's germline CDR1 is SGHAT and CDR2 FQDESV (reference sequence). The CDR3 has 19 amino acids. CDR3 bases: TGTGCCAGCAGCTCCCGGCGGCGGAGCGGGGGAAAATATAAAGAGACCCGGTACTTC. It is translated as CASSSRRRSGGKYKETRYF. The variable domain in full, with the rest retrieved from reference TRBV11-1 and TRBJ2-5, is EAEVAQSPRYKITEKSQAVAFWCDPISGHATLYWYRQILGQGPELLVQFQDESVVDDSQLPKDRFSAERLKGVDSTLKIQPAELGDSAMYLCASSSRRRSGGKYKETRYFGPGTRLLVL.

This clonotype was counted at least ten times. CDR3 nucleotides: TGTGCCAGCAGCCAAAGCGTCGCCACCTACGAGCAGTACTTC. Protein: CASSQSVATYEQYF. V and J are TRBV7-9 and TRBJ2-7; no firm D call. With 5 bases removed from V and 2 bases from J, the gap between germline ends came to 13 bases. This CDR3 is 14 amino acids long. Germline V gives CDR1 SEHNR, CDR2 FQNEAQ (reference sequence).

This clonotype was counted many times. CDR3 sequence: CASSQARLAAYEQYF. CDR3 sequence (DNA): TGTGCCAGCAGCCAAGCAAGACTAGCGGCATACGAGCAGTACTTC. J is TRBJ2-7 and V is TRBV4-2; 9 nucleotides match TRBD2. CDR3 size: 15 residues. V shed 1 base and J 4 bases; nucleotides not matched to a gene: 5. Germline V gene lookup returns CDR1 LGHNA and CDR2 YNFKEQ.

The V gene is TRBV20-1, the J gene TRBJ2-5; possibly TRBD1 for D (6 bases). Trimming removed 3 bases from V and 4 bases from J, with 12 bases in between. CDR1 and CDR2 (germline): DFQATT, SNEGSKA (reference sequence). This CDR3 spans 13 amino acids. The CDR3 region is CSASQQGRETQYF. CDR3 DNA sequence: TGCAGTGCTAGTCAACAGGGAAGAGAGACCCAGTACTTC.

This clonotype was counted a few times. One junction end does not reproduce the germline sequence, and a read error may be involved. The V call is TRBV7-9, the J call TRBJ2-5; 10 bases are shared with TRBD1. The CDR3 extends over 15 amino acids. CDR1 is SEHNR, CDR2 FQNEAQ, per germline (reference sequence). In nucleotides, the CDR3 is TGTGCCAGCAACTTAGGTGGGACAGGGGAAGAGACCCAGTACTTC. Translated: CASNLGGTGEETQYF.

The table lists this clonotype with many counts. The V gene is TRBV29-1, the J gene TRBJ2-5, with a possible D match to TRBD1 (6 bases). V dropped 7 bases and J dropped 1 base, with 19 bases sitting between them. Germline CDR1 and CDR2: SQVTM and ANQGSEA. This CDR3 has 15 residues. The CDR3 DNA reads TGCAGCGCCCCCGAATGGACAGAAGGCCAAGAGACCCAGTACTTC. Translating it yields CSAPEWTEGQETQYF.

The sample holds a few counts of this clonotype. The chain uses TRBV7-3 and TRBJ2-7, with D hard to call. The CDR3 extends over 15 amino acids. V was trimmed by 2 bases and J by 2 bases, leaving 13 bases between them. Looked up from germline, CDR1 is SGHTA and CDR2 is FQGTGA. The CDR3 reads CASSLAPAGTYEQYF. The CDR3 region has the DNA TGTGCCAGCAGCTTAGCCCCAGCAGGTACCTACGAGCAGTACTTC.

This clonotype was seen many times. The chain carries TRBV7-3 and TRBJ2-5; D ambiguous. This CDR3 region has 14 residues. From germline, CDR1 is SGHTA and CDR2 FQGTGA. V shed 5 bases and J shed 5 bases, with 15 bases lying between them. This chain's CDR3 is CASSRQPNGETQYF. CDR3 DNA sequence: TGTGCCAGCAGCAGACAACCCAACGGGGAGACCCAGTACTTC.

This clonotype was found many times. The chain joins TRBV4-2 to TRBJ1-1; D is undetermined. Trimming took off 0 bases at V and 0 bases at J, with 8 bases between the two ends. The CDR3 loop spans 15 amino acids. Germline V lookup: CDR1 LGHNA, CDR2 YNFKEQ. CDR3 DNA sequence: TGTGCCAGCAGCCAAGAGACGGGAATGAACACTGAAGCTTTCTTT. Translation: CASSQETGMNTEAFF.

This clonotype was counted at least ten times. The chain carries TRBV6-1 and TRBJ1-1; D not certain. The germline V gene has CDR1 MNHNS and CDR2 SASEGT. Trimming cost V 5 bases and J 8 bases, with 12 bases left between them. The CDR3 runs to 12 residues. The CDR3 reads CASSTGTGEAFF. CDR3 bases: TGTGCCAGCAGTACGGGAACTGGGGAAGCTTTCTTT.